This is a list of T cell receptor beta chains from one sample in a study of identical twins. TCRdb passed the 5' RACE reads through MiXCR, listing each CDR3 protein once. The sample has roughly 500,000 distinct CDR3 sequences, 22% seen once. These same data were also listed under a study on T cells expressing NK-cell markers.

The specimen was CD4+ T cells sorted from blood. These receptors originate from a woman aged 18 to 35 in good health. The CDR3 runs from the conserved cysteine through the conserved F or W. Fields, in order: V gene, J gene, CDR3 protein.

V gene: TRBV20-1; J gene: TRBJ2-3; CDR3 protein: CSVVTSGFTDTQYF
V gene: TRBV6-5; J gene: TRBJ1-4; CDR3 protein: CASSYSRQGGEKLFF
V gene: TRBV7-9; J gene: TRBJ2-7; CDR3 protein: CASSRPARYEQYF
V gene: TRBV25-1; J gene: TRBJ2-5; CDR3 protein: CASSDTAFQETQYF
V gene: TRBV2; J gene: TRBJ2-2; CDR3 protein: CASTRSPGTGATGELFF
V gene: TRBV20-1; J gene: TRBJ1-2; CDR3 protein: CSAEEARGGYTF
V gene: TRBV14; J gene: TRBJ2-1; CDR3 protein: CASSLWDSLGNEQFF
V gene: TRBV6-1; J gene: TRBJ2-3; CDR3 protein: CASRRAGEADTQYF
V gene: TRBV15; J gene: TRBJ2-5; CDR3 protein: CATSFSGSETQYF
V gene: TRBV4-1; J gene: TRBJ1-5; CDR3 protein: CASSQGQGYNQPQHF
V gene: TRBV20-1; J gene: TRBJ1-1; CDR3 protein: CSARDLAAVRTEAFF
V gene: TRBV6-2/TRBV6-3; J gene: TRBJ2-1; CDR3 protein: CVSSYSPGKVEQFF
V gene: TRBV18; J gene: TRBJ2-1; CDR3 protein: CASSPEAGGYNEQFF
V gene: TRBV12-3/TRBV12-4; J gene: TRBJ1-2; CDR3 protein: CASSPFPGQGNYGYTF
V gene: TRBV12-3/TRBV12-4; J gene: TRBJ2-1; CDR3 protein: CASSPPASYPSEQFF
V gene: TRBV6-2/TRBV6-3; J gene: TRBJ2-1; CDR3 protein: CASISRADNEQFF
V gene: TRBV6-1; J gene: TRBJ2-1; CDR3 protein: CASRTITGYEQFF
V gene: TRBV20-1; J gene: TRBJ2-5; CDR3 protein: CSARPDRRGETQYF
V gene: TRBV12-3/TRBV12-4; J gene: TRBJ2-7; CDR3 protein: CASRTVGKDEQYF
V gene: TRBV10-3; J gene: TRBJ2-7; CDR3 protein: CAIRHTGGNTYEQYF
V gene: TRBV5-1; J gene: TRBJ2-3; CDR3 protein: CASRRLVHTDTQYF
V gene: TRBV5-1; J gene: TRBJ2-2; CDR3 protein: CASGPREVEVTGELFF
V gene: TRBV6-1; J gene: TRBJ1-5; CDR3 protein: CASSLGQGVRQPQHF
V gene: TRBV20-1; J gene: TRBJ2-1; CDR3 protein: CSARVRGAHNEQFF
V gene: TRBV12-3/TRBV12-4; J gene: TRBJ2-1; CDR3 protein: CASSPPRLGRVFF
V gene: TRBV29-1; J gene: TRBJ2-5; CDR3 protein: CSVEGQPYQETQYF
V gene: TRBV7-6; J gene: TRBJ2-5; CDR3 protein: CASSTWAGLQETQYF
V gene: TRBV19; J gene: TRBJ2-3; CDR3 protein: CASSIFGPGNTQYF
V gene: TRBV5-1; J gene: TRBJ2-2; CDR3 protein: CASSFRDQNTGELFF
V gene: TRBV3-1; J gene: TRBJ2-7; CDR3 protein: CASSTSGGIYEQYF
V gene: TRBV15; J gene: TRBJ2-3; CDR3 protein: CATSRATKSDTQYF
V gene: TRBV11-1; J gene: TRBJ2-7; CDR3 protein: CASSLGTGVMQYF
V gene: TRBV29-1; J gene: TRBJ2-7; CDR3 protein: CSVGRTVYEQYF
V gene: TRBV29-1; J gene: TRBJ2-7; CDR3 protein: CSVRTGLGYEQYF
V gene: TRBV27; J gene: TRBJ2-1; CDR3 protein: CASRSLPRDRGRDEQFF
V gene: TRBV24-1; J gene: TRBJ2-6; CDR3 protein: CATSEETRGPFSGANVLTF
V gene: TRBV6-1; J gene: TRBJ1-1; CDR3 protein: CASSEAGASLEAFF
V gene: TRBV6-6; J gene: TRBJ2-5; CDR3 protein: CARGNGEETQYF
V gene: TRBV11-2; J gene: TRBJ2-5; CDR3 protein: CASSPGGARETQYF
V gene: TRBV20-1; J gene: TRBJ1-2; CDR3 protein: CSAREGGRYEIGYTF
V gene: TRBV3-1; J gene: TRBJ2-2; CDR3 protein: CASSLADVGELFF
V gene: TRBV6-1; J gene: TRBJ2-1; CDR3 protein: CASSEAWVAGYNEQFF
V gene: TRBV20-1; J gene: TRBJ2-3; CDR3 protein: CSAGPDPDTQYF
V gene: TRBV12-3/TRBV12-4; J gene: TRBJ2-7; CDR3 protein: CASSFSTGGSNEQYF
V gene: TRBV5-6; J gene: TRBJ2-7; CDR3 protein: CASKTGDYEQYF